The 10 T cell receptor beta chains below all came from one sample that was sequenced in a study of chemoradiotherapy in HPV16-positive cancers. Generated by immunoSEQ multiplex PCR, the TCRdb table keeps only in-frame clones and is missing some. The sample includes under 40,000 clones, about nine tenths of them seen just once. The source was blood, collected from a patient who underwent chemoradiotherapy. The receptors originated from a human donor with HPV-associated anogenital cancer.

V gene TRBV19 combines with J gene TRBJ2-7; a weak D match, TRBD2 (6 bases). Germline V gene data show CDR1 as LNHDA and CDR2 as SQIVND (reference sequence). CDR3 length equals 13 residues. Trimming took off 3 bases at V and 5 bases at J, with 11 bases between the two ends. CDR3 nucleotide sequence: TGTGCCAGTAGTATTTCCGGGAGAGACGAGCAGTACTTC. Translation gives CASSISGRDEQYF.

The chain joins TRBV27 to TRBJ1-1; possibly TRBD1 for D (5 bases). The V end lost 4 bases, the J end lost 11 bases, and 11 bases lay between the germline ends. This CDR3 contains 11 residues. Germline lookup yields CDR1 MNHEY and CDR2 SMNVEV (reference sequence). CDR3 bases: TGTGCCAGCAGTTCGACCGGGGCGGCTTTCTTT. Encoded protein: CASSSTGAAFF.

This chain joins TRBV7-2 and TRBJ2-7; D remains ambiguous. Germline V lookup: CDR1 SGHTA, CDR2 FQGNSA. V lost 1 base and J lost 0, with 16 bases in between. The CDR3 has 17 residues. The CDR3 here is CASSLERMAAPSYEQYF. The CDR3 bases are TGTGCCAGCAGCTTAGAACGCATGGCCGCTCCCTCCTACGAGCAGTACTTC. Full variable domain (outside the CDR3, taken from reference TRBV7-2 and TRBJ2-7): GAGVSQSPSNKVTEKGKDVELRCDPISGHTALYWYRQSLGQGLEFLIYFQGNSAPDKSGLPSDRFSAERTGGSVSTLTIQRTQQEDSAVYLCASSLERMAAPSYEQYFGPGTRLTVT.

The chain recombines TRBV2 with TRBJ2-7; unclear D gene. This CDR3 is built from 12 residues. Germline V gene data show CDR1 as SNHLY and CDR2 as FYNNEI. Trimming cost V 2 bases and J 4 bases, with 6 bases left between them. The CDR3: CASSEIRYEQYF. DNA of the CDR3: TGTGCCAGCAGTGAAATCCGATACGAGCAGTACTTC.

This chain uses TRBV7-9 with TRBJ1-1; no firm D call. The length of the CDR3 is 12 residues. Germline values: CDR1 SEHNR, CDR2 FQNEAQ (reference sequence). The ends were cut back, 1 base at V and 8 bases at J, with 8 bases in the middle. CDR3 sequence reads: CASSLDGAEAFF. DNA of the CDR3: TGTGCCAGCAGCTTAGATGGCGCGGAAGCTTTCTTT.

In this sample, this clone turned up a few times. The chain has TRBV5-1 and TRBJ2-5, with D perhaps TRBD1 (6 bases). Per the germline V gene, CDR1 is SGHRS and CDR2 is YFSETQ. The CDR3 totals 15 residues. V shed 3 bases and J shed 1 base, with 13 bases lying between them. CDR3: CASSWGSGVQETQYF. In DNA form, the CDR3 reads TGCGCCAGCAGCTGGGGTTCAGGGGTCCAAGAGACCCAGTACTTC. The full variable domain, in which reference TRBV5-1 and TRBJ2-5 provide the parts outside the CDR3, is KAGVTQTPRYLIKTRGQQVTLSCSPISGHRSVSWYQQTPGQGLQFLFEYFSETQRNKGNFPGRFSGRQFSNSRSEMNVSTLELGDSALYLCASSWGSGVQETQYFGPGTRLLVL.

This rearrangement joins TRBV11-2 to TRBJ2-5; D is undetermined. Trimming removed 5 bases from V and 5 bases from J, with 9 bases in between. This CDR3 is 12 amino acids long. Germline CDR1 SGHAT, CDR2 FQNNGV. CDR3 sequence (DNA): TGTGCCAGCAGCGTCACAAGGGAGACCCAGTACTTC. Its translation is CASSVTRETQYF.

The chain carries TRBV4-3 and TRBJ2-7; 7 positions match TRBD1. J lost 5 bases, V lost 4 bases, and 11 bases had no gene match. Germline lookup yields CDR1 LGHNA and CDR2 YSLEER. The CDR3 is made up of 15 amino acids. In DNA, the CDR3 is TGCGCCAGCAGCCGAAACTCCGGGACAGTCCACGAGCAGTACTTC. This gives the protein CASSRNSGTVHEQYF.

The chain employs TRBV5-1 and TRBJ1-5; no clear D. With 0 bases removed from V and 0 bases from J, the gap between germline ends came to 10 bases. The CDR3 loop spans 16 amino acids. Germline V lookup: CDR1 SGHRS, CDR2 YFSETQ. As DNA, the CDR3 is TGCGCCAGCAGCTTGGAGGGAGGCTATAGCAATCAGCCCCAGCATTTT. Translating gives CASSLEGGYSNQPQHF.

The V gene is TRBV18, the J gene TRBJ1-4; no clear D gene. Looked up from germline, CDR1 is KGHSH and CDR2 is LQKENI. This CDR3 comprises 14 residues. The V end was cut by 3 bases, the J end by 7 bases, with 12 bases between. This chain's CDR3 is CASSPQYPGEKLFF. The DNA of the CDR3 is TGTGCCAGCTCACCGCAGTACCCGGGTGAAAAACTGTTTTTT.